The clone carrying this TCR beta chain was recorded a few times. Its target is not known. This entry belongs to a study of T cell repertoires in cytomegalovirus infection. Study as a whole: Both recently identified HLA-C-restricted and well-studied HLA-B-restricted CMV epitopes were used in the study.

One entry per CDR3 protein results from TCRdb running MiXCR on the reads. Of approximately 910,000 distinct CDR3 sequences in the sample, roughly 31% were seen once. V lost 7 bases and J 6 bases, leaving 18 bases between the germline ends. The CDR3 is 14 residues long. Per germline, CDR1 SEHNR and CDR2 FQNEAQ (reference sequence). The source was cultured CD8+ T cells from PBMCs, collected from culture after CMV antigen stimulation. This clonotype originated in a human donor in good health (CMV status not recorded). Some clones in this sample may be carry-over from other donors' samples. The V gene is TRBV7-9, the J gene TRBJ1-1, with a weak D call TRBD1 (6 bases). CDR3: CASTEFLRGPEAFF. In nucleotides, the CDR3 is TGTGCCAGCACCGAATTCCTTCGGGGGCCTGAAGCTTTCTTT.